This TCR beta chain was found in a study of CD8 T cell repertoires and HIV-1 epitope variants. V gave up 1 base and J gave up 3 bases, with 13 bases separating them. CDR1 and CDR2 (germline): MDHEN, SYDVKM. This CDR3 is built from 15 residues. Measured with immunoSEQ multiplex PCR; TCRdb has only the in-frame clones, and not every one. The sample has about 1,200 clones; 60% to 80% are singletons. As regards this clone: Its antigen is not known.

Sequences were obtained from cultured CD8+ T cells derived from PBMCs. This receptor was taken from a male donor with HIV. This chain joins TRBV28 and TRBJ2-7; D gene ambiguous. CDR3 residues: CASSLLGSSVYEQYF. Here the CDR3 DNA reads TGTGCCAGCAGTTTATTGGGGTCTAGTGTCTACGAGCAGTACTTC.